This TCR beta chain was obtained from a study of T cells after yellow fever vaccination. Study results and limitations: Clones that expanded after primary vaccination mostly reappeared after the booster (roughly 97% CD4, 80% to 90% CD8). Clonotypes shared by both compartments, CD4 and CD8, made up a small share. Repertoires sorted by FACS could include abundant clonotypes that are contaminants from the bulk population.

5'RACE template switching produced TCR cDNA carrying a universal primer site and UMIs. Using its own MiXCR run on the 5' RACE reads, TCRdb lists one record per CDR3 protein. The sample lists about 63,000 distinct CDR3 sequences; 7.4% were seen once. At least ten counts were recorded for this clonotype. Its antigen is still unknown. Trimming cost V 4 bases and J 5 bases; bases outside gene matches: 7. The CDR3 extends over 15 amino acids. Germline V gives CDR1 LGHNA, CDR2 YNFKEQ. This TCR came from a man aged 25-40 years who received the YFV17D yellow fever vaccine. The chain has TRBV4-2 and TRBJ2-1, with TRBD2 matching 8 bases. Source: CD8+ T cells sorted from PBMCs, taken 15 days after the yellow fever booster vaccination. CDR3 sequence: CASSRDTSGDNEQFF. CDR3 in DNA: TGTGCCAGCAGCCGAGATACTAGCGGAGACAATGAGCAGTTCTTC.